The 14 T cell receptor beta chains reported below all come from one sample, sequenced in a study of T cell responses to AZD1222 COVID-19 vaccine. Some clones are missing from TCRdb's copy, which holds only in-frame ones; the method was immunoSEQ multiplex PCR. The sample has roughly 120,000 clones, roughly 87% seen once. The source material was peripheral blood, sampled on day 0 of AZD1222 vaccination. These receptors were taken from an adult in good health.

The V and J genes are TRBV5-1 and TRBJ2-1, with 13 bases matching TRBD2. Germline CDR1 reads SGHRS; CDR2 reads YFSETQ. V trimming: 4 bases; J trimming: 4 bases; junction bases outside the gene matches: 2. The CDR3 has 15 residues. The chain's CDR3 is CASSRLAGGYNEQFF. DNA for the CDR3: TGCGCCAGCAGCCGACTAGCGGGGGGTTACAATGAGCAGTTCTTC. Drawing the rest from reference TRBV5-1 and TRBJ2-1, the complete variable domain is KAGVTQTPRYLIKTRGQQVTLSCSPISGHRSVSWYQQTPGQGLQFLFEYFSETQRNKGNFPGRFSGRQFSNSRSEMNVSTLELGDSALYLCASSRLAGGYNEQFFGPGTRLTVL.

This rearrangement joins TRBV24-1 to TRBJ1-5; D might be TRBD1 (5 bases). The V gene lost 4 bases and the J gene lost 3 bases, with 12 bases spanning the gap. Germline values: CDR1 KGHDR, CDR2 SFDVKD. This CDR3 spans 15 amino acids. CDR3 residues: CATSDADSLNQPQHF. The DNA of the CDR3 is TGTGCCACCAGTGACGCCGACAGTCTCAATCAGCCCCAGCATTTT.

The rearrangement links TRBV5-6 to TRBJ1-1, with 7 bases lining up with TRBD1. This CDR3 has 15 amino acids. Unmatched junction bases numbered 10, after V lost 3 bases and J lost 5 bases. Germline V gene sequence: CDR1 SGHDT, CDR2 YYEEEE. This CDR3 is CASSSQDREGTEAFF. The CDR3 DNA reads TGTGCCAGCAGCTCTCAAGACAGGGAGGGTACTGAAGCTTTCTTT.

This rearrangement joins TRBV5-1 to TRBJ2-1, with 13 bases matching TRBD2. V lost 3 bases and J lost 7; bases outside the gene matches: 7. Germline CDR1 is SGHRS and CDR2 is YFSETQ. This CDR3 has 16 amino acids. CDR3 region: CASSSLLAGGQNEQFF. The CDR3 nucleotides read TGCGCCAGCAGCTCCCTACTAGCGGGGGGGCAGAATGAGCAGTTCTTC.

This chain joins TRBV7-3 and TRBJ1-1; D is undetermined. This CDR3 is 13 amino acids long. The V end lost 5 bases, the J end lost 4 bases, and 11 bases lay between the germline ends. Germline V gene lookup returns CDR1 SGHTA and CDR2 FQGTGA. CDR3 region: CASSPGGFTEAFF. The CDR3 DNA reads TGTGCCAGCAGCCCGGGTGGGTTCACTGAAGCTTTCTTT. Full variable domain (rest looked up from reference TRBV7-3 and TRBJ1-1): GAGVSQTPSNKVTEKGKYVELRCDPISGHTALYWYRQSLGQGPEFLIYFQGTGAADDSGLPNDRFFAVRPEGSVSTLKIQRTERGDSAVYLCASSPGGFTEAFFGQGTRLTVV.

V is TRBV23-1 and J is TRBJ1-3; D is undetermined. TRBV23-1 is given ORF status, its function remaining uncertain. This CDR3 is 16 amino acids long. V shed 4 bases and J shed 2 bases, with 15 bases lying between them. The DNA of the CDR3 is TGCGCCAGCAGTCTTATAAGCGGAGGACCTGGAAACACCATATATTTT. Its translation is CASSLISGGPGNTIYF.

The chain employs TRBV10-3 and TRBJ2-7, with 9 bases that match TRBD1. The length of the CDR3 is 14 residues. The V and J ends lost 3 bases and 3 bases, in that order; junction bases with no gene match: 3. CDR1 and CDR2 (germline): ENHRY, SYGVKD. Here the CDR3 reads CAISEGTGLYEQYF. The CDR3 nucleotides are TGTGCCATCAGTGAAGGGACAGGGCTCTACGAGCAGTACTTC.

The gene calls are TRBV4-1 and TRBJ2-5; 12 nucleotides agree with TRBD1. V trimming: 2 bases; J trimming: 5 bases; junction bases outside the gene matches: 9. CDR1 is MGHRA, CDR2 YSYEKL, per germline. This CDR3 is 17 amino acids long. For the CDR3, the DNA is TGCGCCAGCAGCCAAAGTCCGGGACAGGGGGCCAGGGAGACCCAGTACTTC. The encoded protein is CASSQSPGQGARETQYF.

This rearrangement joins TRBV6-4 to TRBJ2-3; D is possibly TRBD2 (7 bases). The CDR3 length is 14 residues. The V gene's germline CDR1 is MRHNA and CDR2 SNTAGT. V lost 4 bases, J lost 4 bases, and 12 bases lay in between. The CDR3 spells CASSGGGGADTQYF. DNA of the CDR3: TGTGCCAGCAGTGGGGGGGGCGGCGCAGATACGCAGTATTTT.

This chain connects TRBV6-4 to TRBJ2-1, with 7 bases fitting TRBD2. The germline V gene encodes CDR1 MRHNA and CDR2 SNTAGT. This CDR3 contains 15 residues. V was clipped by 2 bases and J by 4 bases; unmatched bases: 5. The CDR3 spells CASSDRASGYNEQFF. In DNA, the CDR3 is TGTGCCAGCAGTGACAGGGCTAGCGGTTACAATGAGCAGTTCTTC.

The chain has TRBV9 and TRBJ1-1; weak D call: TRBD1 (5 bases). Trimming pared 0 bases from V and 4 bases from J, leaving 13 bases between. Germline assignment: CDR1 SGDLS and CDR2 YYNGEE. There are 15 residues in the CDR3. CDR3 DNA sequence: TGTGCCAGCAGCGTAGAAGGGGCCTTTAGCACTGAAGCTTTCTTT. The encoded protein is CASSVEGAFSTEAFF.

The chain has TRBV7-9 and TRBJ2-1, with 9 bases lining up with TRBD1. With 4 bases clipped from V and 3 bases from J, the junction kept 1 base outside the gene matches. Looked up from germline, CDR1 is SEHNR and CDR2 is FQNEAQ (reference sequence). CDR3 length: 14 amino acids. CDR3 in amino acids: CASSWGQGYNEQFF. DNA of the CDR3: TGTGCCAGCAGCTGGGGACAGGGCTACAATGAGCAGTTCTTC.

This chain connects TRBV19 to TRBJ1-5, with D hard to call. CDR3 length equals 15 residues. From germline, CDR1 is LNHDA and CDR2 SQIVND (reference sequence). Trimming cost V 5 bases and J 5 bases, with 16 bases left between them. The CDR3 DNA is TGTGCCAGTAGTGGAGGATACTCTGGGGATCAGCCCCAGCATTTT. The encoded protein is CASSGGYSGDQPQHF. The full variable domain, in which reference TRBV19 and TRBJ1-5 provide the parts outside the CDR3, is DGGITQSPKYLFRKEGQNVTLSCEQNLNHDAMYWYRQDPGQGLRLIYYSQIVNDFQKGDIAEGYSVSREKKESFPLTVTSAQKNPTAFYLCASSGGYSGDQPQHFGDGTRLSIL.

The chain joins TRBV6-5 to TRBJ1-3; no clear D gene. Germline V gene data show CDR1 as MNHEY and CDR2 as SVGAGI. This CDR3 is 16 amino acids long. V lost 0 bases, J lost 2 bases, and 11 bases lay in between. This CDR3 reads CASSYSVGGAGNTIYF. The CDR3 DNA reads as TGTGCCAGCAGTTACTCCGTGGGAGGTGCTGGAAACACCATATATTTT.